Reported below is one T cell receptor beta chain. Its antigen is as yet unknown. Single viable CD3+CD4+CD8-CD45RO+ cells were sorted as the memory CD4+ T cells. CD4+ T cells were isolated by positive magnetic selection. Authors' processing steps: After removing out-of-frame reads, around 2 million distinct TCRbeta sequences remained. The protocol was immunoSEQ multiplex PCR, while the TCRdb copy is restricted to in-frame clones and leaves out a portion. Clone size and the V and J calls come from that table; the DNA yielded D and trimming. The repertoire holds some 47,000 clones, with roughly 80% as singletons. CDR3 length: 16 amino acids. The V end lost 8 bases, the J end lost 0 bases, and 22 bases lay between the germline ends. Germline CDR1 reads SQVTM; CDR2 reads ANQGSEA. This record belongs to a study of memory CD4+ T cells and cytomegalovirus serostatus. Notes on the study in general: About two fifths of the roughly 160 known CMV-associated TCRbeta sequences appeared in CD4+ memory.

This sequence was found in an adult in good health and CMV-seronegative. Sequenced sample: memory CD4+ T cells from blood. The genes are TRBV29-1 and TRBJ1-1, with D hard to call. For the CDR3, the DNA is TGCAGCTCGCCCGTGGAGGTGACCACGGTGAACACTGAAGCTTTCTTT. Encoded protein: CSSPVEVTTVNTEAFF.